This T cell receptor beta chain was identified during a study of blood T cells in healthy people across ages. Study observations and caveats: Age showed a roughly linear inverse relationship with TCR beta diversity per million T cells.

The authors ran a second PCR of about 6 to 11 cycles using a sample-barcoded 5' primer and a J-beta primer mix. Each cDNA molecule carried a tag from a template-switch adaptor that contained 12 random nucleotides. MiXCR, run by TCRdb on the 5' RACE reads, gives a single entry per CDR3 protein. The sample lists about 650,000 distinct CDR3 sequences; roughly half were seen once. There are a few counts of this clonotype. No antigen is known for it. CDR1 and CDR2 from the germline V gene are SQVTM and ANQGSEA. V was trimmed by 6 bases and J by 0 bases, leaving 15 bases between them. CDR3 length: 16 residues.

The source material was blood. The genes are TRBV29-1 and TRBJ2-6; a possible D gene is TRBD1 (6 bases). The TCR comes from a woman older than 75 in good health. CDR3 region: CSVARDTDSGANVLTF. DNA of the CDR3: TGCAGCGTAGCCCGGGACACGGACTCTGGGGCCAACGTCCTGACTTTC.